These T cell receptor beta chains were read from a single sample in a study of blood T cell repertoires in COVID-19. Measured with immunoSEQ multiplex PCR; TCRdb has only the in-frame clones, and not every one. The profile shows about 350,000 clones, around nine tenths of them singletons. Specimen: PBMCs or T cells enriched from blood (not recorded which). The receptors stem from a woman in her twenties or thirties who had been exposed to COVID-19. CDR3s include the opening cysteine and the closing phenylalanine or tryptophan. Fields, in order: V gene, J gene, clone size, D gene, CDR3 DNA, CDR3 protein. A D gene is named only where the DNA matches it firmly. For some rows the clone size is stated as once, few or many, or as a class when expanded; others skip it.

V gene: TRBV27; J gene: TRBJ2-1; clone size: few; D gene: -; CDR3 DNA: TGTGCCAGCAGTTTAGGGACTGGCTCCTACAATGAGCAGTTCTTC; CDR3 protein: CASSLGTGSYNEQFF
V gene: TRBV12-5; J gene: TRBJ1-2; clone size: -; D gene: TRBD1; CDR3 DNA: TGTGCTAGTGGCCCATTAGGGCAGGGGGGACCCTATGGCTACACCTTC; CDR3 protein: CASGPLGQGGPYGYTF
V gene: TRBV12-3/TRBV12-4; J gene: TRBJ1-2; clone size: -; D gene: TRBD1; CDR3 DNA: TGTGCCAGCAGTTTAGGGACAGGGTTGGGCTACACCTTC; CDR3 protein: CASSLGTGLGYTF
V gene: TRBV18; J gene: TRBJ1-4; clone size: -; D gene: -; CDR3 DNA: TGTGCCAGCTCCCGAGACAGTGGAGGGTTTGAAAAACTGTTTTTT; CDR3 protein: CASSRDSGGFEKLFF
V gene: TRBV28; J gene: TRBJ2-7; clone size: -; D gene: TRBD2; CDR3 DNA: TGTGCCAGCAGTTTATCAGGAGCGGGAGCTCCCGAGCAGTACTTC; CDR3 protein: CASSLSGAGAPEQYF
V gene: TRBV28; J gene: TRBJ2-1; clone size: -; D gene: TRBD2; CDR3 DNA: TGTGCCAGCAGTTTGGACCTCGGGACTACCAATGAGCAGTTCTTC; CDR3 protein: CASSLDLGTTNEQFF
V gene: TRBV14; J gene: TRBJ2-5; clone size: -; D gene: -; CDR3 DNA: TGTGCCAGCAGCCAAGGGGGGCAAGGCCTTAGGGAGACCCAGTACTTC; CDR3 protein: CASSQGGQGLRETQYF
V gene: TRBV3-1/TRBV3-2; J gene: TRBJ1-2; clone size: few; D gene: TRBD1; CDR3 DNA: TGTGCCAGCAGCCTTGGACAGGGTTCTAACTATGGCTACACCTTC; CDR3 protein: CASSLGQGSNYGYTF
V gene: TRBV28; J gene: TRBJ2-7; clone size: -; D gene: -; CDR3 DNA: TGTGCCAGCAGTTTGCTTACCGACAGCCACCGCTCCTACGAGCAGTACTTC; CDR3 protein: CASSLLTDSHRSYEQYF
V gene: TRBV18; J gene: TRBJ2-5; clone size: -; D gene: -; CDR3 DNA: TGTGCCAGCTCACTTTCGACTAGTAGGCAAGAGACCCAGTACTTC; CDR3 protein: CASSLSTSRQETQYF
V gene: TRBV19; J gene: TRBJ2-1; clone size: -; D gene: TRBD2; CDR3 DNA: TGTGCCAGTAGTATAGCAGCGGGAGGCCCTTACAATGAGCAGTTCTTC; CDR3 protein: CASSIAAGGPYNEQFF
V gene: TRBV30; J gene: TRBJ2-7; clone size: -; D gene: -; CDR3 DNA: TGTGCCTGGAGTGGGGGAAGAGGGAGAGCCTACGAGCAGTACTTC; CDR3 protein: CAWSGGRGRAYEQYF
V gene: TRBV7-2; J gene: TRBJ2-1; clone size: -; D gene: TRBD2; CDR3 DNA: TGTGCCAGCAGTAGAGGGAGTAGCGGGAGACCCTTATACAATGAGCAGTTCTTC; CDR3 protein: CASSRGSSGRPLYNEQFF
V gene: TRBV5-5; J gene: TRBJ1-4; clone size: few; D gene: -; CDR3 DNA: TGTGCCAGCAGCTTGGAGGGACTGGCTAATGAAAAACTGTTTTTT; CDR3 protein: CASSLEGLANEKLFF
V gene: TRBV7-9; J gene: TRBJ1-5; clone size: few; D gene: -; CDR3 DNA: TGTGCCAGCAGCTTTTCCGGAGCTAGCAATCAGCCCCAGCATTTT; CDR3 protein: CASSFSGASNQPQHF
V gene: TRBV6-5; J gene: TRBJ1-5; clone size: -; D gene: TRBD1; CDR3 DNA: TGTGCCAGCAGCATTGGACAGGGGAGCAATCAGCCCCAGCATTTT; CDR3 protein: CASSIGQGSNQPQHF
V gene: TRBV12-3/TRBV12-4; J gene: TRBJ2-3; clone size: -; D gene: -; CDR3 DNA: TGTGCCAGCAGTTTAGCGCGGGCAGATACGCAGTATTTT; CDR3 protein: CASSLARADTQYF
V gene: TRBV12-5; J gene: TRBJ1-3; clone size: once; D gene: -; CDR3 DNA: TGTGCTAGTGGACACACAGGGTTCGGAAACACCATATATTTT; CDR3 protein: CASGHTGFGNTIYF
V gene: TRBV11-3; J gene: TRBJ1-1; clone size: -; D gene: TRBD1; CDR3 DNA: TGTGCCAGCAGTCGCAGGGGGCTCACTGAAGCTTTCTTT; CDR3 protein: CASSRRGLTEAFF
V gene: TRBV7-2; J gene: TRBJ1-6; clone size: -; D gene: TRBD1; CDR3 DNA: TGTGCCAGCAGCTTTGGGGACAGGGGGTATTCACCCCTCCACTTT; CDR3 protein: CASSFGDRGYSPLHF
V gene: TRBV12-3/TRBV12-4; J gene: TRBJ2-1; clone size: -; D gene: TRBD1; CDR3 DNA: TGTGCCAGCAAACCGGACAGGGGTGATGAGCAGTTCTTC; CDR3 protein: CASKPDRGDEQFF
V gene: TRBV11-2; J gene: TRBJ2-1; clone size: -; D gene: TRBD2; CDR3 DNA: TGTGCCAGCAGTCTCGGGGCTAGCGGGAGCAATGAGCAGTTCTTC; CDR3 protein: CASSLGASGSNEQFF
V gene: TRBV3-1/TRBV3-2; J gene: TRBJ1-3; clone size: -; D gene: -; CDR3 DNA: TGTGCCAGCAGCCAATTTGGGGGGACTGGAAACACCATATATTTT; CDR3 protein: CASSQFGGTGNTIYF
V gene: TRBV15; J gene: TRBJ2-7; clone size: -; D gene: -; CDR3 DNA: TGTGCCACCAGCAGAGAAAGGCAGGGGTTCTCCTACGAGCAGTACTTC; CDR3 protein: CATSRERQGFSYEQYF
V gene: TRBV12-5; J gene: TRBJ1-1; clone size: -; D gene: TRBD1; CDR3 DNA: TGTGCTAGTGACGGAGGGGGCTACACTGAAGCTTTCTTT; CDR3 protein: CASDGGGYTEAFF
V gene: TRBV11-2; J gene: TRBJ2-7; clone size: -; D gene: TRBD2; CDR3 DNA: TGTGCCAGCAGCCCCACTAGCGGGAGCCACGAGCAGTACTTC; CDR3 protein: CASSPTSGSHEQYF
V gene: TRBV19; J gene: TRBJ1-2; clone size: -; D gene: TRBD1; CDR3 DNA: TGTGCCAGTAGTATAGGACAGGGGGCCGGCTATGGCTACACCTTC; CDR3 protein: CASSIGQGAGYGYTF
V gene: TRBV7-3; J gene: TRBJ2-1; clone size: -; D gene: -; CDR3 DNA: TGTGCCAGCAGCTTAGGAAGGGGCTCCTACAATGAGCAGTTCTTC; CDR3 protein: CASSLGRGSYNEQFF
V gene: TRBV5-6; J gene: TRBJ1-2; clone size: once; D gene: -; CDR3 DNA: TGTGCCAGCAGCGGAACAGGGTTTACTTACTATGGCTACACCTTC; CDR3 protein: CASSGTGFTYYGYTF
V gene: TRBV11-2; J gene: TRBJ1-3; clone size: -; D gene: -; CDR3 DNA: TGTGCCAGCAGCCATCCGGTGGGGAGCTCTGGAAACACCATATATTTT; CDR3 protein: CASSHPVGSSGNTIYF
V gene: TRBV29-1; J gene: TRBJ2-7; clone size: -; D gene: TRBD1; CDR3 DNA: TGCAGCGCAACAGGGGGTGCCTACGAGCAGTACTTC; CDR3 protein: CSATGGAYEQYF
V gene: TRBV18; J gene: TRBJ1-2; clone size: -; D gene: TRBD1; CDR3 DNA: TGTGCCAGCTCACCACCTTTTCCGGGACAGAGAACTAACTATGGCTACACCTTC; CDR3 protein: CASSPPFPGQRTNYGYTF
V gene: TRBV28; J gene: TRBJ2-5; clone size: -; D gene: -; CDR3 DNA: TGTGCCAGCAGTTCACAAGAGACCCAGTACTTC; CDR3 protein: CASSSQETQYF
V gene: TRBV27; J gene: TRBJ2-1; clone size: -; D gene: -; CDR3 DNA: TGTGCCAGCAGTTTAGGTCGGGATCCCTCCTTCAATGAGCAGTTCTTC; CDR3 protein: CASSLGRDPSFNEQFF
V gene: TRBV6-5; J gene: TRBJ2-5; clone size: -; D gene: -; CDR3 DNA: TGTGCCAGCAGTTACAGGGGTCCACAAGAGACCCAGTACTTC; CDR3 protein: CASSYRGPQETQYF
V gene: TRBV7-9; J gene: TRBJ1-5; clone size: -; D gene: TRBD1; CDR3 DNA: TGTGCCAGCAGTTTGGACAGGGAAGCCAATCAGCCCCAGCATTTT; CDR3 protein: CASSLDREANQPQHF